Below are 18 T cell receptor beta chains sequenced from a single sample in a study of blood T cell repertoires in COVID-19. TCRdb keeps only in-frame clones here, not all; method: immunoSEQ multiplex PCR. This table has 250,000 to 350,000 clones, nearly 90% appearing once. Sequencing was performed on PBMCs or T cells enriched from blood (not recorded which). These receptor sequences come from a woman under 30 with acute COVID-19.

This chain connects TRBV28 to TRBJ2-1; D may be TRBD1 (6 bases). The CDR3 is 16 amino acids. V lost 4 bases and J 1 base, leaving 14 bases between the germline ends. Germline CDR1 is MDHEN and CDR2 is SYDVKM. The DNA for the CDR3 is TGTGCCAGCAGTTCACGAGGACAGCGTTCCTACAATGAGCAGTTCTTC. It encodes CASSSRGQRSYNEQFF.

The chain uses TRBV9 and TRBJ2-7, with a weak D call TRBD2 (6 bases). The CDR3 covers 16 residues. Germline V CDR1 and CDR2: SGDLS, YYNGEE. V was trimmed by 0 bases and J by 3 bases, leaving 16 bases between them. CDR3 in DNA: TGTGCCAGCAGCGTAGGTCCGGGAGTGGACTACTACGAGCAGTACTTC. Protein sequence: CASSVGPGVDYYEQYF.

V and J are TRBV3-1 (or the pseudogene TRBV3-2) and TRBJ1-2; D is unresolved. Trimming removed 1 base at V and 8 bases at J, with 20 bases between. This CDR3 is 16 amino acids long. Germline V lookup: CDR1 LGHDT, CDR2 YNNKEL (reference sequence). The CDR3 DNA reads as TGTGCCAGCAGCCAAGGTTTGGAGGCGGGAGCCTACGGCTACACCTTC. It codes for CASSQGLEAGAYGYTF.

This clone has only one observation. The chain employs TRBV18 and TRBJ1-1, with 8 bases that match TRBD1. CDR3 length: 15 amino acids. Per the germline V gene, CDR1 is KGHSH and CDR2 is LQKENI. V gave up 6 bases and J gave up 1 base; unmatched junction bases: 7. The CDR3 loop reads CASSPTGATNTEAFF. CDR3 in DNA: TGTGCCAGCTCCCCGACAGGGGCTACGAACACTGAAGCTTTCTTT. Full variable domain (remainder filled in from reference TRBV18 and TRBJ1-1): NAGVMQNPRHLVRRRGQEARLRCSPMKGHSHVYWYRQLPEEGLKFMVYLQKENIIDESGMPKERFSAEFPKEGPSILRIQQVVRGDSAAYFCASSPTGATNTEAFFGQGTRLTVV.

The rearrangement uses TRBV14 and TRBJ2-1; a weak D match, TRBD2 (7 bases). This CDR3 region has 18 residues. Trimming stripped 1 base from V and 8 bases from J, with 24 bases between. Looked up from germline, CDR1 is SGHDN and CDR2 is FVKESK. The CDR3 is CASSQGPRGRGRGDEQFF. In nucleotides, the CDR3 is TGTGCCAGCAGCCAAGGACCAAGGGGAAGGGGGAGGGGCGATGAGCAGTTCTTC.

In DNA, the CDR3 is TGCGCCAGCAGCTTGGGGACTAGCGGGGCCCTGGGGACCCAGTACTTC. This gives the protein CASSLGTSGALGTQYF. This rearrangement joins TRBV5-1 to TRBJ2-5; 12 bases match TRBD2. The germline V gene encodes CDR1 SGHRS and CDR2 YFSETQ. The CDR3 is 16 residues long. Trimming at V came to 0 bases and at J to 7 bases, leaving 7 bases not matched to a gene.

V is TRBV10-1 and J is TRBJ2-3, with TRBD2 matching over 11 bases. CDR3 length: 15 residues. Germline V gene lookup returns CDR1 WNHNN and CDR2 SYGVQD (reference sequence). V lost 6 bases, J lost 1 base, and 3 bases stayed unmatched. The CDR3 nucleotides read TGCGCCAGCAGCCCGGGACTAGCGGGCACAGATACGCAGTATTTT. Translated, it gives CASSPGLAGTDTQYF.

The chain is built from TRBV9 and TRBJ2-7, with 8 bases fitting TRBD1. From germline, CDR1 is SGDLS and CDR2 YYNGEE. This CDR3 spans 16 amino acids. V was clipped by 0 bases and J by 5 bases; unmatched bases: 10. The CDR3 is CASSVAGAGGFHEQYF. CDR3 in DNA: TGTGCCAGCAGCGTAGCTGGGGCAGGGGGCTTCCACGAGCAGTACTTC.

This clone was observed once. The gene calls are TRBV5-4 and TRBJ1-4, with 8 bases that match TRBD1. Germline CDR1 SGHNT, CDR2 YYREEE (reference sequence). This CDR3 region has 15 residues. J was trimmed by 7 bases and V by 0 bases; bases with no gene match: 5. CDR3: CASSLGIGTGEKLFF. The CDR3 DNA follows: TGTGCCAGCAGCTTGGGAATCGGGACAGGTGAAAAACTGTTTTTT.

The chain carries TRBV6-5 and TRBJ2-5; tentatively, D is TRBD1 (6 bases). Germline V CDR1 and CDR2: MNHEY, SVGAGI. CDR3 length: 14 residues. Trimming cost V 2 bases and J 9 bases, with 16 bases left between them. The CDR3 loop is CASSYRGPEGAQYF. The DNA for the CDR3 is TGTGCCAGCAGTTACCGGGGACCCGAGGGGGCCCAGTACTTC.

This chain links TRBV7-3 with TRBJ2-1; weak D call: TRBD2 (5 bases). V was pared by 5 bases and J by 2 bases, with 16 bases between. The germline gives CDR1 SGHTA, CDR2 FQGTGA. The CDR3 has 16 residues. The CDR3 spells CASSPTGVLPYNEQFF. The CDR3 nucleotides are TGTGCCAGCAGCCCCACCGGGGTTTTGCCCTACAATGAGCAGTTCTTC.

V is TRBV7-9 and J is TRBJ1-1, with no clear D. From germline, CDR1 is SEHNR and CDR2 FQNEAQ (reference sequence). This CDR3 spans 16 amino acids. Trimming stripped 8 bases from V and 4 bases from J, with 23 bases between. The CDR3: CASEHPVRGLGTEAFF. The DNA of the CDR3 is TGTGCCAGCGAACACCCCGTACGGGGATTGGGCACTGAAGCTTTCTTT.

Written as DNA, the CDR3 is TGTGCCAGCAGTTACTCTCGGAATCAGCCCCAGCATTTT. Translated, it gives CASSYSRNQPQHF. V gene TRBV6-5 combines with J gene TRBJ1-5, with D uncertain. CDR3 size: 13 residues. Deletions cut 0 bases from V and 4 bases from J, with 4 bases between. The V gene's germline CDR1 is MNHEY and CDR2 SVGAGI.

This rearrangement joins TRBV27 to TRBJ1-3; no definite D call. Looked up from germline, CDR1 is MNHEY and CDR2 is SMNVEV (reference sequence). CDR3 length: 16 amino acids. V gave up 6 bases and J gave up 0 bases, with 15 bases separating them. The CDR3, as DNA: TGTGCCAGCAGCCGGTATAGTCAAAGCTCTGGAAACACCATATATTTT. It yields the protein CASSRYSQSSGNTIYF.

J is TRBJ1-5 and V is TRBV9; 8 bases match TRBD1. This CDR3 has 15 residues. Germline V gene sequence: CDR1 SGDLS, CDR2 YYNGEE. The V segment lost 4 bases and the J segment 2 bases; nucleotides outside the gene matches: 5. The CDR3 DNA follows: TGTGCCAGCAGCCGACAGGGGATCGGCAATCAGCCCCAGCATTTT. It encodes CASSRQGIGNQPQHF.

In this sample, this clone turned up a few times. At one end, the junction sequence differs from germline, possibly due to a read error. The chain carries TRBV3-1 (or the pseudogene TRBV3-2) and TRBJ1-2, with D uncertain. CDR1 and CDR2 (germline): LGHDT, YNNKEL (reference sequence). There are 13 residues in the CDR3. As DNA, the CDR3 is TGTGCCAGCAGTCAAGAGGGCGACCGCGGCTACACCTTC. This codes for CASSQEGDRGYTF.

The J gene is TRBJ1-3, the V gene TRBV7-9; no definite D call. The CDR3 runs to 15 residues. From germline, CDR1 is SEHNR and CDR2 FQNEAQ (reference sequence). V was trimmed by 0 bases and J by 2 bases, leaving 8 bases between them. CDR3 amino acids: CASSLAYGPGNTIYF. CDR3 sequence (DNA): TGTGCCAGCAGCTTAGCGTACGGTCCTGGAAACACCATATATTTT.

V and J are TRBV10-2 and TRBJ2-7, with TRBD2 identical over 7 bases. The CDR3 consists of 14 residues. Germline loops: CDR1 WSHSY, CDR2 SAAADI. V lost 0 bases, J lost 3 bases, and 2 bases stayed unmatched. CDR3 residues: CASSESGRGYEQYF. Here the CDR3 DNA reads TGCGCCAGCAGTGAGTCGGGGAGGGGCTACGAGCAGTACTTC.